The next 20 T cell receptor beta chains were all read from a single sample in a study of PD-1 blockade in classical Hodgkin lymphoma. Exposure to brentuximab vedotin varied, and each patient had relapsed following autologous stem cell transplantation. Method: immunoSEQ multiplex PCR; TCRdb's copy keeps in-frame clones and lacks some. The sample holds about 97,000 clones; over 80% are singletons and the top ten take 12%. The sequencing here drew on peripheral blood mononuclear cells (PBMCs), taken at baseline. All receptors come from a human donor with classical Hodgkin lymphoma.

On this clone: Other DNA sequences within the sample encode an identical CDR3. This chain joins TRBV5-1 and TRBJ1-1; no definite D call. Germline V CDR1 and CDR2: SGHRS, YFSETQ. The CDR3 contains 15 residues. V was trimmed by 0 bases and J by 2 bases, leaving 11 bases between them. CDR3 nucleotide sequence: TGCGCCAGCAGCTTGGATGGCAGGACCAACACTGAAGCTTTCTTT. It is translated as CASSLDGRTNTEAFF.

V usage is TRBV10-3 and J usage is TRBJ1-1; D is ambiguous. Germline V gene sequence: CDR1 ENHRY, CDR2 SYGVKD. Trimming removed 6 bases at V and 3 bases at J, with 11 bases between. The CDR3 covers 13 residues. CDR3 nucleotides: TGTGCCATCAGCTCAGGAATGGACACTGAAGCTTTCTTT. This codes for CAISSGMDTEAFF.

The chain couples TRBV2 to TRBJ2-3; possibly TRBD2 for D (6 bases). The CDR3 extends over 13 amino acids. V was shortened by 6 bases and J by 5 bases, with 12 bases between the two germline ends. CDR1 and CDR2 from the germline V gene are SNHLY and FYNNEI. CDR3 residues: CASRRGLEDTQYF. The CDR3 coding sequence is TGTGCCAGCAGGCGGGGATTAGAAGATACGCAGTATTTT.

The chain uses TRBV4-2 and TRBJ2-1; D could derive from TRBD1 or TRBD2 (6 bases each). Germline assignment: CDR1 LGHNA and CDR2 YNFKEQ. The CDR3 length is 15 residues. V was trimmed by 4 bases and J by 4 bases, leaving 14 bases between them. The CDR3 sequence is CASSPKVGGYNEQFF. The CDR3 DNA sequence: TGTGCCAGCAGCCCCAAAGTAGGGGGGTACAATGAGCAGTTCTTC.

The chain combines TRBV15 with TRBJ1-4, with D possibly being TRBD1 (5 bases). The V and J ends lost 0 bases and 6 bases respectively, with 11 bases between them. This CDR3 is built from 15 residues. Germline-derived CDR1 and CDR2 are LNHNV and YYDKDF (reference sequence). The CDR3 loop reads CATSRDPGGYEKLFF. DNA of the CDR3: TGTGCCACCAGCAGAGATCCGGGGGGTTATGAAAAACTGTTTTTT.

This chain's CDR3 is CASSPQRGRTDTQYF. The CDR3 DNA reads TGTGCCAGCAGCCCCCAAAGGGGGCGGACAGATACGCAGTATTTT. The gene calls are TRBV7-2 and TRBJ2-3; 7 bases align to TRBD1. This CDR3 spans 15 amino acids. Trimming removed 5 bases from V and 3 bases from J; junction bases left unmatched: 8. Germline V gene data show CDR1 as SGHTA and CDR2 as FQGNSA.

This chain links TRBV5-1 with TRBJ2-2; 9 nucleotides line up with TRBD2. With V trimmed by 0 bases and J by 4 bases, 1 base remained unmatched. The germline V gene encodes CDR1 SGHRS and CDR2 YFSETQ. The CDR3 runs to 15 residues. The CDR3 region has the DNA TGCGCCAGCAGCTTGGGACTAGCGGCCACCGGGGAGCTGTTTTTT. As protein: CASSLGLAATGELFF.

The chain combines TRBV5-1 with TRBJ2-2; the match to TRBD2 covers 12 bases. CDR3 length equals 16 residues. The J segment lost 4 bases and the V segment lost 5 bases, leaving 6 bases of the junction unmatched. Germline CDR1 and CDR2: SGHRS and YFSETQ. CDR3 residues: CASRTSGSIGTGELFF. CDR3 coding DNA: TGCGCCAGCAGGACTAGCGGGAGCATTGGCACCGGGGAGCTGTTTTTT.

Written as DNA, the CDR3 is TGTGCCAGTAGTAACGGACTAGCGGGAAGCGAGCAGTACTTC. It translates to CASSNGLAGSEQYF. The chain links TRBV19 to TRBJ2-7; 12 positions match TRBD2. The CDR3 is 14 amino acids. The V and J ends lost 4 bases and 6 bases, in that order; junction bases with no gene match: 4. CDR1 and CDR2 from the germline V gene are LNHDA and SQIVND (reference sequence).

The CDR3 bases are TGTGCCAGTAGTACGTCCCCGGGACGGATAAATGAAAAACTGTTTTTT. This gives the protein CASSTSPGRINEKLFF. V gene TRBV19 combines with J gene TRBJ1-4; maybe TRBD1 (5 bases). Germline-derived CDR1 and CDR2 are LNHDA and SQIVND (reference sequence). The CDR3 length is 16 residues. The V end lost 4 bases, the J end lost 5 bases, and 17 bases lay between the germline ends.

This clone showed up just once. The chain has TRBV14 and TRBJ2-3; D perhaps matches TRBD2 (6 bases). CDR3 length: 16 residues. V was cut by 1 base and J by 2 bases, with 13 bases left in between. The germline gives CDR1 SGHDN, CDR2 FVKESK. The CDR3 DNA reads TGTGCCAGCAGCCAAGGTAGGGGACTTTCCACAGATACGCAGTATTTT. It is translated as CASSQGRGLSTDTQYF.

V and J are TRBV7-2 and TRBJ2-7; D gene unclear. The CDR3 spans 14 residues. V was clipped by 7 bases and J by 2 bases, with 15 bases between them. Germline V gene data show CDR1 as SGHTA and CDR2 as FQGNSA. The CDR3 DNA is TGTGCCAGCACCCTCTGGGGTGTCGCCTACGAGCAGTACTTC. The encoded protein is CASTLWGVAYEQYF.

The chain is built from TRBV6-4 and TRBJ2-3; D unresolved. Germline V gene lookup returns CDR1 MRHNA and CDR2 SNTAGT. The CDR3 covers 13 residues. The V end lost 2 bases, the J end lost 2 bases, and 5 bases lay between the germline ends. Here the CDR3 DNA reads TGTGCCAGCAGTGACAGGGCCACAGATACGCAGTATTTT. It codes for CASSDRATDTQYF.

The V call is TRBV2, the J call TRBJ2-1; 9 bases fit TRBD2. J gave up 7 bases and V 4 bases, and 5 bases lay outside the gene matches. The CDR3 extends over 14 amino acids. In germline, CDR1 is SNHLY, CDR2 FYNNEI. CDR3 loop: CASSGGLASNEQFF. Here the CDR3 DNA reads TGTGCCAGCAGTGGGGGACTAGCATCGAATGAGCAGTTCTTC.

Only a few counts were recorded for this clone. The rearrangement joins TRBV9 to TRBJ2-1; 9 nucleotides line up with TRBD2. CDR3 length: 17 amino acids. Germline V gene data show CDR1 as SGDLS and CDR2 as YYNGEE. V was pared by 1 base and J by 6 bases, with 11 bases of the junction left unmatched. DNA for the CDR3: TGTGCCAGCAGCGTAAGCAAGACTAGCGGTATAATCAATGAGCAGTTCTTC. It yields the protein CASSVSKTSGIINEQFF.

The chain links TRBV7-2 to TRBJ2-3; D gene uncertain. V lost 2 bases and J lost 0, with 3 bases in between. The CDR3 totals 13 residues. Germline CDR1 reads SGHTA; CDR2 reads FQGNSA. CDR3 in amino acids: CASSLSSTDTQYF. For the CDR3, the DNA is TGTGCCAGCAGCTTATCCAGCACAGATACGCAGTATTTT.

This clone was counted once. The rearrangement links TRBV5-4 to TRBJ2-1; D remains unclear. V shed 1 base and J shed 5 bases, with 7 bases lying between them. The CDR3 is made up of 13 amino acids. The germline CDR1 and CDR2 sequences are SGHNT and YYREEE (reference sequence). This CDR3 is CASSLIRNNEQFF. The CDR3 coding sequence is TGTGCCAGCAGCTTGATCAGGAACAATGAGCAGTTCTTC.

CDR3 coding DNA: TGCAGCGTTGAAGGGAGGGAGTCGGTAGTCGGTGGCTACACCTTC. It translates to CSVEGRESVVGGYTF. The chain is built from TRBV29-1 and TRBJ1-2; D not resolved. There are 15 residues in the CDR3. Germline-derived CDR1 and CDR2 are SQVTM and ANQGSEA. V lost 1 base, J lost 7 bases, and 19 bases lay in between.

The chain employs TRBV5-6 and TRBJ2-1, with 7 bases matching TRBD1. J gave up 4 bases and V 1 base, and 5 bases lay outside the gene matches. CDR1 is SGHDT and CDR2 is YYEEEE in the germline V gene. The CDR3 spans 15 residues. The CDR3 sequence: CASSLMGQQYNEQFF. The CDR3 coding sequence is TGTGCCAGCAGCTTGATGGGACAGCAATACAATGAGCAGTTCTTC.

The chain is built from TRBV15 and TRBJ1-3; D gene uncertain. Trimming shortened V by 0 bases and J by 2 bases, and 5 bases separated the two germline ends. The CDR3 loop spans 14 amino acids. Germline CDR1 and CDR2: LNHNV and YYDKDF (reference sequence). CDR3 sequence: CATSRDPTGNTIYF. The CDR3 region has the DNA TGTGCCACCAGCAGAGATCCTACTGGAAACACCATATATTTT. Combining the CDR3 with reference TRBV15 and TRBJ1-3 gives the whole variable domain DAMVIQNPRYQVTQFGKPVTLSCSQTLNHNVMYWYQQKSSQAPKLLFHYYDKDFNNEADTPDNFQSRRPNTSFCFLDIRSPGLGDTAMYLCATSRDPTGNTIYFGEGSWLTVV.